The present entry profiles one TCR beta chain with its context. Its target is not known. Germline lookup yields CDR1 SNHLY and CDR2 FYNNEI. The CDR3 extends over 16 amino acids. V was clipped by 4 bases and J by 9 bases; unmatched bases: 11. The sample originates from a study of cytomegalovirus exposure and HLA in healthy donors. The study, taken as a whole, reports: Both high specificity and high sensitivity reportedly marked the classifier's diagnosis of cytomegalovirus status. At a 0.05 false discovery rate, a later analysis found approximately 15,000 TCR beta sequences to be associated with HLA alleles. Later analysis associated a missense DCLRE1C variant with TCR beta V- and J-gene trimming.

This PCR relied on a set of 60 Vbeta primers and 13 Jbeta primers. Produced via immunoSEQ multiplex PCR; TCRdb's table is partial and in-frame only. The table lists about 130,000 clones, 74% of them singletons. Source material: PBMCs. The sequence was collected from a male donor in good health and CMV-seronegative. V and J are TRBV2 and TRBJ1-6; 8 positions match TRBD1. Here the CDR3 reads CASSVDRGRPSSPLHF. CDR3 coding DNA: TGTGCCAGCAGTGTCGACAGGGGTCGCCCAAGTTCACCCCTCCACTTT.